This record covers a single T cell receptor beta chain. Its specificity is unknown. Treatment of patients with chemo-refractory metastatic non-small-cell lung cancer consisted of focal radiation plus CTLA-4 blockade with ipilimumab. The data belong to a study of radiotherapy plus CTLA-4 blockade in lung cancer. Study summary: Overall, 18% of patients showed an objective response, while approximately 28% attained disease control.

Study results and caveats: Following radiotherapy plus ipilimumab, tumor-derived TCR clones expanded in the blood. Early blood T cell clone changes and increased post-radiation serum interferon-beta were reportedly the strongest response predictors.

Assay used: immunoSEQ multiplex PCR; TCRdb lists only in-frame clones, some missing. The table lists 40,000 to 50,000 clones, 70% to 80% of them singletons. Looked up from germline, CDR1 is SGHTA and CDR2 is FQGNSA. The V gene lost 5 bases and the J gene lost 4 bases, with 8 bases spanning the gap. CDR3 length: 13 amino acids. This sequence was found in a human donor with non-small cell lung cancer who had stable disease on radiotherapy plus ipilimumab. Here the sequenced sample was peripheral blood, taken from a patient treated with radiotherapy plus ipilimumab. This chain joins TRBV7-2 and TRBJ1-4; no clear D gene. This CDR3 reads CASSGQINEKLFF. For the CDR3, the DNA is TGTGCCAGCAGCGGCCAGATTAATGAAAAACTGTTTTTT.